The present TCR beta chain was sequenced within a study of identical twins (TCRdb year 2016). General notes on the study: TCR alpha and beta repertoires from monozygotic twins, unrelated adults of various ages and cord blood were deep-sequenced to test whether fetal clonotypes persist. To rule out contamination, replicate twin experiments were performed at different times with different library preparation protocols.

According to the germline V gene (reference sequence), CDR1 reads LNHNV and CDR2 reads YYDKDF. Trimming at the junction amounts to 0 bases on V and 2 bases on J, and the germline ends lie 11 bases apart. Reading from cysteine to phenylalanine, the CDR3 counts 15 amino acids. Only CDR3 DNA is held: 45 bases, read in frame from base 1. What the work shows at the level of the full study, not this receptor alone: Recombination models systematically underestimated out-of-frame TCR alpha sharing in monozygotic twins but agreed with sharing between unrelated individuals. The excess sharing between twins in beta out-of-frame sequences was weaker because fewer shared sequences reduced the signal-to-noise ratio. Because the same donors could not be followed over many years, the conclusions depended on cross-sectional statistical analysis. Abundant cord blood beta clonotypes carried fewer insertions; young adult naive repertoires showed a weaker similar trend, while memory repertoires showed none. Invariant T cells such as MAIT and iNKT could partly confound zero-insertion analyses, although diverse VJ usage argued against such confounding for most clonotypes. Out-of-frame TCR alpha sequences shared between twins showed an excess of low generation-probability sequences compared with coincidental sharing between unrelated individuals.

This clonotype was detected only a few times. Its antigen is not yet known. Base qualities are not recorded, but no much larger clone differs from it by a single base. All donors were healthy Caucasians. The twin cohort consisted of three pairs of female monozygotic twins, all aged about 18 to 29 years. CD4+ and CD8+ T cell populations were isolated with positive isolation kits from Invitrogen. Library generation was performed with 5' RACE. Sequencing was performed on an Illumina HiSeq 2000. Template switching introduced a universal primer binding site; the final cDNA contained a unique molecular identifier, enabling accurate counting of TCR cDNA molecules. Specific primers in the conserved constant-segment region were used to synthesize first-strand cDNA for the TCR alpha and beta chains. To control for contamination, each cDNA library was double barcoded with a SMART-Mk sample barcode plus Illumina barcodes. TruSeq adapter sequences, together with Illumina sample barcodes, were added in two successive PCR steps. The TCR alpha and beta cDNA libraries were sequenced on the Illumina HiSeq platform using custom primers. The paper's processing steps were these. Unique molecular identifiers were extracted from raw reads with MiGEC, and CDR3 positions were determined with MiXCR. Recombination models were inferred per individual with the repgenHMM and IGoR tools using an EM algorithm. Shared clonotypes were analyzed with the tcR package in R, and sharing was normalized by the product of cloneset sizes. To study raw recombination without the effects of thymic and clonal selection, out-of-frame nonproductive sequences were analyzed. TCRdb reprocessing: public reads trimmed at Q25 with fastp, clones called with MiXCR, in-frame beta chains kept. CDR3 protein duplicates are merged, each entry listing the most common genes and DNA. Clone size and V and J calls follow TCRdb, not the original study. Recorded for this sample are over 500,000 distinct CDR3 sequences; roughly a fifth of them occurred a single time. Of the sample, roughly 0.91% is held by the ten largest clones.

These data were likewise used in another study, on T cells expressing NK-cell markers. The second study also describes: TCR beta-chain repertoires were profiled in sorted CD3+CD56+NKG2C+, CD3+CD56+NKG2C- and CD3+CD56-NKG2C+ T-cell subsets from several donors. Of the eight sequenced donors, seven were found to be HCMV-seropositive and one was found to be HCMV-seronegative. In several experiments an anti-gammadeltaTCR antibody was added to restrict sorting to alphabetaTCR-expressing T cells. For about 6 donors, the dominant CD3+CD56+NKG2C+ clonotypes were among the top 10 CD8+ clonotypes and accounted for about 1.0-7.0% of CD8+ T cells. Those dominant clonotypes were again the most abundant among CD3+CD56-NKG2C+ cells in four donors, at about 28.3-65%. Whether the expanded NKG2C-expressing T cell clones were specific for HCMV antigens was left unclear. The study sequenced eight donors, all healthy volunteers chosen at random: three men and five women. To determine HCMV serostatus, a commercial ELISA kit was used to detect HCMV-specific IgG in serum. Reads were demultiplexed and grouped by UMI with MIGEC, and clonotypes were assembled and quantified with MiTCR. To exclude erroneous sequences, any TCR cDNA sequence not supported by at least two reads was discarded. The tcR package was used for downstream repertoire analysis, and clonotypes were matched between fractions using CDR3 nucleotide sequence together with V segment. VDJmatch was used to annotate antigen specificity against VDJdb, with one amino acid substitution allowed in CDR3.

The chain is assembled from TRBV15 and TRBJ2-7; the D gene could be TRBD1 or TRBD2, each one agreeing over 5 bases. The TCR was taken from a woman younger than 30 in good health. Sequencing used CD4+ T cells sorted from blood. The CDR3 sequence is CATSRDTGGTYEQYF. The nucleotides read TGTGCCACCAGCAGAGATACTGGGGGAACCTACGAGCAGTACTTC.